The 10 T cell receptor beta chains presented below share a single source sample, sequenced in a study of control samples from healthy donors and cancer patients (dated by TCRdb to 2018 to 2021). The library was built by means of the immunoSEQ multiplex PCR assay. Not all clones reach the TCRdb copy of this immuneACCESS table, which keeps in-frame sequences only. Checked studies attribute under half of the gap to unresolved V genes and leave the rest unexplained. The sample table contains over 200,000 clones; only one count was recorded for roughly 80% of them. Of the sample, roughly 15% is held by the ten largest clones. The sequenced material came from PBMCs. Receptors were obtained from a woman aged 55-69 years with lung cancer.

The V call is TRBV7-9, the J call TRBJ2-3, with 12 positions matching TRBD2. V was clipped by 5 bases and J by 0 bases; unmatched bases: 9. CDR1 is SEHNR, CDR2 FQNEAQ, per germline (reference sequence). CDR3 length: 18 amino acids. The CDR3 coding sequence is TGTGCCAGCAGCCCCGGACTAGCGGGGACACCTAGCACAGATACGCAGTATTTT. It encodes CASSPGLAGTPSTDTQYF.

The V gene is TRBV7-9, the J gene TRBJ2-5, with D unresolved. With 0 bases removed from V and 2 bases from J, the gap between germline ends came to 4 bases. CDR1 SEHNR and CDR2 FQNEAQ come from the germline V gene (reference sequence). The CDR3 has 13 amino acids. The CDR3 here is CASSLAEQETQYF. The CDR3 DNA follows: TGTGCCAGCAGCTTAGCGGAGCAAGAGACCCAGTACTTC.

The chain recombines TRBV30 with TRBJ1-4, with TRBD1 as a possible D gene (5 bases). There are 13 residues in the CDR3. V shed 3 bases and J shed 8 bases, with 13 bases lying between them. The germline V gene has CDR1 GTSNPN and CDR2 SVGIG (reference sequence). CDR3: CAWRGTFREKLFF. CDR3 coding DNA: TGTGCCTGGAGGGGGACCTTCAGGGAAAAACTGTTTTTT.

The V gene is TRBV19, the J gene TRBJ1-1, with D maybe TRBD1 (5 bases). Trimming cost V 3 bases and J 1 base, with 12 bases left between them. The germline V gene encodes CDR1 LNHDA and CDR2 SQIVND (reference sequence). There are 15 residues in the CDR3. The CDR3 sequence: CASSIVQEGNTEAFF. The CDR3 region has the DNA TGTGCCAGTAGTATTGTACAGGAGGGGAACACTGAAGCTTTCTTT. Filled out from reference TRBV19 and TRBJ1-1, the complete variable domain reads DGGITQSPKYLFRKEGQNVTLSCEQNLNHDAMYWYRQDPGQGLRLIYYSQIVNDFQKGDIAEGYSVSREKKESFPLTVTSAQKNPTAFYLCASSIVQEGNTEAFFGQGTRLTVV.

The V gene is TRBV12-3 or TRBV12-4, the J gene TRBJ1-6; D gene ambiguous. Between the trimmed V and J ends, which lost 8 bases and 4 bases, there was a span of 9 bases. The CDR3 totals 13 residues. The chain's CDR3 is CASGGRYNSPLHF. The CDR3 DNA follows: TGTGCCAGCGGTGGACGGTATAATTCACCCCTCCACTTT.

The gene calls are TRBV10-3 and TRBJ2-1; 8 bases agree with TRBD2. Germline CDR1 ENHRY, CDR2 SYGVKD. The V gene end was trimmed by 7 bases and the J gene end by 0 bases; junction bases not matched to a gene: 14. This CDR3 comprises 18 residues. The CDR3 sequence is CAITNGGGQGYSYNEQFF. The CDR3 coding sequence is TGTGCCATCACCAACGGGGGGGGTCAGGGGTACTCCTACAATGAGCAGTTCTTC.

The V and J genes are TRBV19 and TRBJ1-6, with a tentative D call TRBD1 (5 bases). Per the germline V gene, CDR1 is LNHDA and CDR2 is SQIVND (reference sequence). V gave up 1 base and J gave up 10 bases, with 14 bases separating them. This CDR3 comprises 15 residues. CDR3 residues: CASSIGEGVGSPLHF. The CDR3 nucleotides read TGTGCCAGTAGTATAGGCGAAGGGGTTGGATCACCCCTCCACTTT. Variable domain in full (rest from reference TRBV19 and TRBJ1-6): DGGITQSPKYLFRKEGQNVTLSCEQNLNHDAMYWYRQDPGQGLRLIYYSQIVNDFQKGDIAEGYSVSREKKESFPLTVTSAQKNPTAFYLCASSIGEGVGSPLHFGNGTRLTVT.

This sequence joins TRBV2 and TRBJ2-2; D perhaps matches TRBD1 (6 bases). Germline CDR1 is SNHLY and CDR2 is FYNNEI. Trimming took 10 bases from V and 1 from J, leaving 13 bases between them. CDR3 length equals 14 residues. DNA for the CDR3: TGTGCCACCGGGGTAGGGGGGAACACCGGGGAGCTGTTTTTT. This sequence encodes CATGVGGNTGELFF. Using reference TRBV2 and TRBJ2-2 for the parts outside the CDR3, the full variable domain is EPEVTQTPSHQVTQMGQEVILRCVPISNHLYFYWYRQILGQKVEFLVSFYNNEISEKSEIFDDQFSVERPDGSNFTLKIRSTKLEDSAMYFCATGVGGNTGELFFGEGSRLTVL.

This chain connects TRBV7-3 to TRBJ2-5; the match to TRBD2 covers 8 bases. The CDR3 has 15 residues. Germline V gene data show CDR1 as SGHTA and CDR2 as FQGTGA. After removal of 5 bases from V and 1 base from J, the junction contained 6 bases not matched to a gene. The CDR3 DNA sequence: TGTGCCAGCAGCCCTAATAGCGGGACCCAAGAGACCCAGTACTTC. This sequence encodes CASSPNSGTQETQYF.

The chain links TRBV19 to TRBJ2-3; D is perhaps TRBD1 (6 bases). With 4 bases removed from V and 1 base from J, the gap between germline ends came to 18 bases. Germline V gene sequence: CDR1 LNHDA, CDR2 SQIVND (reference sequence). This CDR3 is 17 amino acids long. CDR3 in amino acids: CASSKTQGLGGTDTQYF. The CDR3 coding sequence is TGTGCCAGTAGTAAAACTCAGGGGTTAGGAGGCACAGATACGCAGTATTTT.